The text below deals with one T cell receptor (beta chain). This specimen belongs to a study of cytomegalovirus exposure and HLA in healthy donors. Amplification used 60 Vbeta primers and 13 Jbeta primers. Only in-frame clones appear in the TCRdb table, and some are missing; sequencing was by immunoSEQ multiplex PCR. The listing contains some 130,000 clones. What was sequenced was PBMCs. This receptor was obtained from a woman between 35 and 50 years old in good health and CMV-seronegative.

CDR3 loop: CASSLPPRTVGPYGYTF. The CDR3 coding sequence is TGTGCCAGCAGTTTACCCCCCCGGACGGTGGGGCCCTATGGCTACACCTTC. The chain has TRBV28 and TRBJ1-2; D might be TRBD1 (5 bases). This CDR3 spans 17 amino acids. Trimming cost V 2 bases and J 4 bases, with 20 bases left between them. Germline V gene sequence: CDR1 MDHEN, CDR2 SYDVKM.